This T cell receptor beta chain came from a study of T cells after posttransplantation cyclophosphamide. Study findings and constraints: Donor CD8+ memory clones often dominated recipient blood repertoires at later times.

This clone came up many times. Its target is not known. Using immunoSEQ multiplex PCR, the repertoire was profiled, and TCRdb retains in-frame clones only, with some absent. The table lists 24,000 or so clones, with no singletons. A marrow graft followed busulfan-fludarabine conditioning, with cyclophosphamide on days +3 and +4. The CDR3 is made up of 16 amino acids. The germline CDR1 and CDR2 sequences are SGHTS and YDEGEE. V shed 3 bases and J shed 1 base, with 15 bases lying between them. The rearrangement uses TRBV5-8 and TRBJ2-3, with D possibly matching TRBD2 (7 bases). The sequencing here drew on PBMCs, taken after allogeneic stem cell transplant with posttransplant cyclophosphamide. The clonotype was recovered from a young adult male patient who received an allogeneic stem cell transplant from a related donor, was CMV-positive, and had no GVHD. The T cells may partly be graft donor cells. The CDR3 region is CASSSYEGGGTDTQYF. The CDR3 DNA reads as TGTGCCAGCAGCTCCTACGAAGGGGGGGGCACAGATACGCAGTATTTT.